Listed here are 11 T cell receptor beta chains from one sample, sequenced in a study of blood T cell repertoires in COVID-19. Using immunoSEQ multiplex PCR, the repertoire was profiled, and TCRdb retains in-frame clones only, with some absent. The sample has 150,000 to 200,000 clones; around 90% are singletons. Sequenced input: peripheral blood. The receptors originated from a man aged 18 to 35 with acute or convalescent COVID-19.

This chain uses TRBV7-9 with TRBJ2-7; D perhaps matches TRBD1 (5 bases). Germline lookup yields CDR1 SEHNR and CDR2 FQNEAQ (reference sequence). This CDR3 has 13 amino acids. Trimming pared 5 bases from V and 6 bases from J, leaving 14 bases between. CDR3 protein: CASSRSIQGEQYF. In DNA form, the CDR3 reads TGTGCCAGCAGCCGCTCGATTCAGGGCGAGCAGTACTTC.

The genes are TRBV7-9 and TRBJ1-1, with D uncertain. V dropped 5 bases and J dropped 1 base, with 11 bases sitting between them. Germline V lookup: CDR1 SEHNR, CDR2 FQNEAQ (reference sequence). The length of the CDR3 is 14 residues. CDR3: CASSRPRENTEAFF. In DNA, the CDR3 is TGTGCCAGCAGCCGTCCCCGGGAGAACACTGAAGCTTTCTTT.

The chain joins TRBV25-1 to TRBJ2-7, with D tentatively TRBD1 (6 bases). The CDR3 runs to 15 residues. Germline V gene sequence: CDR1 MGHDK, CDR2 SYGVNS. The ends were cut back, 6 bases at V and 0 bases at J, with 15 bases in the middle. The CDR3 sequence: CASSPPGTLSYEQYF. CDR3 DNA sequence: TGTGCCAGCAGCCCCCCCGGGACACTCTCCTACGAGCAGTACTTC.

This chain uses TRBV4-1 with TRBJ1-1, with TRBD1 matching over 9 bases. Looked up from germline, CDR1 is MGHRA and CDR2 is YSYEKL. V trimming: 4 bases; J trimming: 1 base; junction bases outside the gene matches: 4. The CDR3 contains 15 residues. Written as DNA, the CDR3 is TGCGCCAGCAGCCCCCGACAGGGGGGGAACACTGAAGCTTTCTTT. This encodes CASSPRQGGNTEAFF.

The genes are TRBV5-1 and TRBJ1-5; a possible D gene is TRBD1 (5 bases). The CDR3 is 15 amino acids. The V gene lost 0 bases and the J gene lost 1 base, with 8 bases spanning the gap. CDR1 and CDR2 (germline): SGHRS, YFSETQ. The CDR3 here is CASSLDQGSNQPQHF. The CDR3 DNA sequence: TGCGCCAGCAGCTTGGATCAGGGAAGCAATCAGCCCCAGCATTTT.

This chain joins TRBV19 and TRBJ1-2; D possibly corresponds to TRBD1 (5 bases). This CDR3 is built from 13 residues. Germline CDR1 LNHDA, CDR2 SQIVND (reference sequence). Trimming left V 4 bases short and J 2 bases short, with 8 bases between. Here the CDR3 DNA reads TGTGCCAGTAGTAACAGGAACAACTATGGCTACACCTTC. It codes for CASSNRNNYGYTF.

The gene calls are TRBV19 and TRBJ2-1; 12 nucleotides agree with TRBD2. Germline-derived CDR1 and CDR2 are LNHDA and SQIVND (reference sequence). There are 17 residues in the CDR3. V trimming: 3 bases; J trimming: 7 bases; junction bases outside the gene matches: 10. DNA of the CDR3: TGTGCCAGTAGTATGGGGCGGGGGACTAGCGGGCTAAATGAGCAGTTCTTC. Translated, it gives CASSMGRGTSGLNEQFF.

The chain links TRBV15 to TRBJ2-2, with D hard to call. The CDR3 runs 12 residues. The germline V and J ends were trimmed by 1 base and 7 bases, with 4 bases remaining between them. Per germline, CDR1 LNHNV and CDR2 YYDKDF (reference sequence). The chain's CDR3 is CATSRVLGELFF. DNA of the CDR3: TGTGCCACCAGCAGAGTCCTCGGGGAGCTGTTTTTT.

The rearrangement joins TRBV11-2 to TRBJ2-1; possibly TRBD2 for D (6 bases). Germline V gene sequence: CDR1 SGHAT, CDR2 FQNNGV. Trimming took off 4 bases at V and 4 bases at J, with 17 bases between the two ends. The CDR3 extends over 16 amino acids. The CDR3 nucleotides are TGTGCCAGCAGCTCATCACTAGCTAGCTTTTACAATGAGCAGTTCTTC. Its translation: CASSSSLASFYNEQFF.

V gene TRBV6-1 combines with J gene TRBJ1-5; D not certain. The CDR3 loop spans 13 amino acids. CDR1 and CDR2 from the germline V gene are MNHNS and SASEGT. Trimming shortened V by 3 bases and J by 5 bases, and 8 bases separated the two germline ends. The CDR3 loop is CASSDLPDQPQHF. The DNA for the CDR3 is TGTGCCAGCAGTGATTTACCGGATCAGCCCCAGCATTTT.

The V call is TRBV29-1, the J call TRBJ2-7; 10 nucleotides agree with TRBD1. V trimming: 6 bases; J trimming: 2 bases; junction bases outside the gene matches: 7. This CDR3 region has 14 residues. Germline values: CDR1 SQVTM, CDR2 ANQGSEA. CDR3 protein: CSVVRDRGTYEQYF. In DNA, the CDR3 is TGCAGCGTCGTCCGGGACAGGGGTACCTACGAGCAGTACTTC.